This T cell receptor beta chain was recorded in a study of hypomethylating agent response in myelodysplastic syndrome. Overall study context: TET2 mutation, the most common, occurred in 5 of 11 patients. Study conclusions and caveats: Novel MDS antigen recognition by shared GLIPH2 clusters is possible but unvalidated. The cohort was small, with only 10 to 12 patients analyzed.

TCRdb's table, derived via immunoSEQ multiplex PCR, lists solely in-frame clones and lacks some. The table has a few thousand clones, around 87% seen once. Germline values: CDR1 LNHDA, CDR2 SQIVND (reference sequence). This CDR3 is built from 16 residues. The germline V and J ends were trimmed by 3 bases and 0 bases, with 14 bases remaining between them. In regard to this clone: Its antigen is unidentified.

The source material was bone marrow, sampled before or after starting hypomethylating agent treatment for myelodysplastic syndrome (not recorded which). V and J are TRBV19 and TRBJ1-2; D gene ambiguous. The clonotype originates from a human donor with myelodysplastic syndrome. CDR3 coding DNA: TGTGCCAGTAGTATTATAGGACCGCAGACTAACTATGGCTACACCTTC. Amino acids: CASSIIGPQTNYGYTF.